Below are 20 T cell receptor beta chains sequenced from a single sample in a study of cytomegalovirus exposure and HLA in healthy donors. 13 Jbeta primers and 60 Vbeta primers were used for the PCR. Assay: immunoSEQ multiplex PCR; the TCRdb copy retains only in-frame clones and omits some. The data contain around 140,000 clones, 65% to 80% of them singletons. Input material: PBMCs. The source is a woman under 30 in good health and CMV-seronegative.

The chain has TRBV30 and TRBJ2-7; 9 bases align to TRBD1. The germline CDR1 and CDR2 sequences are GTSNPN and SVGIG (reference sequence). The CDR3 runs 13 residues. Trimming took 2 bases from V and 6 from J; bases not matched to a gene: 5. CDR3 amino acids: CAWSIGTGREQYF. The CDR3 DNA follows: TGTGCCTGGAGTATCGGGACAGGGCGCGAGCAGTACTTC.

The chain recombines TRBV29-1 with TRBJ2-1; no definite D call. The germline gives CDR1 SQVTM, CDR2 ANQGSEA. V was pared by 4 bases and J by 7 bases, with 14 bases between. The length of the CDR3 is 13 residues. The CDR3 sequence is CSVVGRVMNEQFF. The DNA for the CDR3 is TGCAGCGTTGTGGGCAGAGTCATGAATGAGCAGTTCTTC.

The gene calls are TRBV7-9 and TRBJ1-1; 8 nucleotides align to TRBD1. CDR3 size: 14 residues. Unmatched junction bases numbered 2, after V lost 5 bases and J lost 0 bases. The germline CDR1 and CDR2 sequences are SEHNR and FQNEAQ (reference sequence). CDR3: CASSRQGLNTEAFF. CDR3 DNA sequence: TGTGCCAGCAGCAGACAGGGGCTGAACACTGAAGCTTTCTTT.

The chain employs TRBV30 and TRBJ1-1; a weak D match, TRBD1 (5 bases). Germline lookup yields CDR1 GTSNPN and CDR2 SVGIG (reference sequence). V was pared by 5 bases and J by 5 bases, with 15 bases between. There are 13 residues in the CDR3. CDR3 amino acids: CAWGESGGTEAFF. The DNA for the CDR3 is TGTGCCTGGGGGGAGTCTGGGGGGACTGAAGCTTTCTTT.

This sequence joins TRBV19 and TRBJ1-4; D uncertain. CDR3 length equals 17 residues. V gave up 3 bases and J gave up 0 bases, with 14 bases separating them. CDR1 and CDR2 (germline): LNHDA, SQIVND (reference sequence). As DNA, the CDR3 is TGTGCCAGTAGTATCTCCTCCGTGCGGTCAACTAATGAAAAACTGTTTTTT. Translation: CASSISSVRSTNEKLFF.

In its sample, this clone was seen a few times. In DNA form, the CDR3 reads TGTGCCAGCAGTCTCCGGACAGGGGTCCAGGAGACCCAGTACTTC. Residues: CASSLRTGVQETQYF. The chain recombines TRBV27 with TRBJ2-5, with 9 bases matching TRBD1. This CDR3 has 15 residues. After removal of 5 bases from V and 5 bases from J, the junction contained 9 bases not matched to a gene. CDR1 MNHEY and CDR2 SMNVEV come from the germline V gene (reference sequence).

This clone occurred once. V and J are TRBV5-4 and TRBJ1-2, with a weak D call TRBD1 (6 bases). Germline loops: CDR1 SGHNT, CDR2 YYREEE (reference sequence). The CDR3 is 13 amino acids. Trimming pared 0 bases from V and 6 bases from J, leaving 9 bases between. The DNA for the CDR3 is TGTGCCAGCAGCTTGGCACAGGGACATGGCTACACCTTC. This sequence encodes CASSLAQGHGYTF.

This clone has only a few counts. The chain links TRBV19 to TRBJ2-2; 11 bases fit TRBD2. This CDR3 contains 15 residues. Germline CDR1 LNHDA, CDR2 SQIVND (reference sequence). Trimming at V came to 7 bases and at J to 7 bases, leaving 8 bases not matched to a gene. In nucleotides, the CDR3 is TGTGCCAGTATGGACCTAGCGGGAGGATACGGGGAGCTGTTTTTT. This encodes CASMDLAGGYGELFF.

This rearrangement joins TRBV5-1 to TRBJ2-3, with TRBD1 matching over 7 bases. The germline V gene has CDR1 SGHRS and CDR2 YFSETQ. CDR3 size: 15 residues. Germline trimming cut 4 bases from V and 4 bases from J; bases unmatched to any gene: 9. The CDR3 loop reads CASSPRQGGADTQYF. The DNA of the CDR3 is TGCGCCAGCAGCCCCAGACAGGGTGGGGCAGATACGCAGTATTTT.

The chain recombines TRBV7-9 with TRBJ2-7, with TRBD1 as a possible D gene (6 bases). Germline values: CDR1 SEHNR, CDR2 FQNEAQ (reference sequence). There are 13 residues in the CDR3. V lost 5 bases to trimming and J lost 6 bases, with 14 bases between them. The CDR3 DNA sequence: TGTGCCAGCAGCCGAGGGTCAGGGGCCGAGCAGTACTTC. It translates to CASSRGSGAEQYF. Looking up the rest from reference TRBV7-9 and TRBJ2-7 gives the full variable domain: DTGVSQNPRHKITKRGQNVTFRCDPISEHNRLYWYRQTLGQGPEFLTYFQNEAQLEKSRLLSDRFSAERPKGSFSTLEIQRTEQGDSAMYLCASSRGSGAEQYFGPGTRLTVT.

The chain recombines TRBV19 with TRBJ2-7, with 7 bases aligning to TRBD2. Germline CDR1 LNHDA, CDR2 SQIVND (reference sequence). This CDR3 is 13 amino acids long. V lost 5 bases to trimming and J lost 3 bases; unmatched junction nucleotides: 4. This CDR3 reads CASSPGTNYEQYF. As DNA, the CDR3 is TGTGCCAGTAGTCCCGGGACTAACTACGAGCAGTACTTC.

This chain links TRBV19 with TRBJ1-5; a possible D gene is TRBD1 (6 bases). The CDR3 has 13 residues. V lost 10 bases and J lost 6, with 16 bases in between. Germline V gene sequence: CDR1 LNHDA, CDR2 SQIVND (reference sequence). The CDR3: CATRGTIGQPQHF. The CDR3 DNA follows: TGTGCCACCAGGGGAACAATAGGTCAGCCCCAGCATTTT.

V and J are TRBV19 and TRBJ1-5; 7 bases align to TRBD1. CDR1 LNHDA and CDR2 SQIVND come from the germline V gene (reference sequence). This CDR3 is 12 amino acids long. V was pared by 6 bases and J by 6 bases, with 2 bases of the junction left unmatched. The CDR3 DNA reads as TGTGCCAGTAGGACAGGGCTTCAGCCCCAGCATTTT. Amino acids: CASRTGLQPQHF.

V is TRBV7-2 and J is TRBJ2-1; TRBD1 aligns across 9 bases. The trim removed 4 bases at V and 3 bases at J, leaving 4 bases unmatched. Looked up from germline, CDR1 is SGHTA and CDR2 is FQGNSA. The CDR3 consists of 15 residues. The CDR3 protein is CASSSGQGGYNEQFF. Written as DNA, the CDR3 is TGTGCCAGCAGCTCGGGACAGGGCGGCTACAATGAGCAGTTCTTC. Looking up the rest from reference TRBV7-2 and TRBJ2-1 gives the full variable domain: GAGVSQSPSNKVTEKGKDVELRCDPISGHTALYWYRQSLGQGLEFLIYFQGNSAPDKSGLPSDRFSAERTGGSVSTLTIQRTQQEDSAVYLCASSSGQGGYNEQFFGPGTRLTVL.

The chain recombines TRBV15 with TRBJ2-5, with a weak D call TRBD2 (5 bases). This CDR3 has 18 amino acids. Germline CDR1 is LNHNV and CDR2 is YYDKDF (reference sequence). The V end was cut by 1 base, the J end by 4 bases, with 22 bases between. For the CDR3, the DNA is TGTGCCACCAGCAGAGGGGTAAAGGTTAACTCGGGGAGAGAGACCCAGTACTTC. Its protein product is CATSRGVKVNSGRETQYF.

This chain joins TRBV4-1 and TRBJ2-1; TRBD2 agrees at 7 bases. CDR1 MGHRA and CDR2 YSYEKL come from the germline V gene. The CDR3 totals 15 residues. After removal of 2 bases from V and 5 bases from J, the junction contained 6 bases not matched to a gene. The DNA for the CDR3 is TGCGCCAGCAGCCAACCGGGGGGTGGACACAATGAGCAGTTCTTC. Protein product: CASSQPGGGHNEQFF.

The chain combines TRBV5-6 with TRBJ2-5; a possible D gene is TRBD2 (6 bases). The germline V gene has CDR1 SGHDT and CDR2 YYEEEE. The CDR3 is 16 residues long. Trimming removed 0 bases at V and 5 bases at J, with 17 bases between. The DNA for the CDR3 is TGTGCCAGCAGCTTGGCTGGTGGGGCTGGGGGGGAGACCCAGTACTTC. Amino acids: CASSLAGGAGGETQYF.

This chain links TRBV28 with TRBJ1-1; the D gene is possibly TRBD1 (5 bases). Trimming cost V 8 bases and J 11 bases, with 15 bases left between them. CDR3 size: 11 residues. CDR1 MDHEN and CDR2 SYDVKM come from the germline V gene. The CDR3 protein is CASAYQGSAFF. The CDR3 DNA is TGTGCCAGCGCATATCAGGGTTCGGCTTTCTTT.

V is TRBV27 and J is TRBJ2-6; D unclear. The germline V gene encodes CDR1 MNHEY and CDR2 SMNVEV (reference sequence). V lost 6 bases to trimming and J lost 0 bases, with 12 bases between them. The CDR3 loop spans 16 amino acids. CDR3 sequence (DNA): TGTGCCAGCAGCGGCACGGGTATCTCTGGGGCCAACGTCCTGACTTTC. This translates into CASSGTGISGANVLTF.

This sequence joins TRBV10-2 and TRBJ2-1; TRBD2 is a possible D gene (6 bases). V was cut by 8 bases and J by 4 bases, with 12 bases left in between. This CDR3 is built from 13 residues. Germline values: CDR1 WSHSY, CDR2 SAAADI. Here the CDR3 reads CASSEGRYNEQFF. The DNA of the CDR3 is TGCGCCAGCTCGGAGGGCCGTTACAATGAGCAGTTCTTC.